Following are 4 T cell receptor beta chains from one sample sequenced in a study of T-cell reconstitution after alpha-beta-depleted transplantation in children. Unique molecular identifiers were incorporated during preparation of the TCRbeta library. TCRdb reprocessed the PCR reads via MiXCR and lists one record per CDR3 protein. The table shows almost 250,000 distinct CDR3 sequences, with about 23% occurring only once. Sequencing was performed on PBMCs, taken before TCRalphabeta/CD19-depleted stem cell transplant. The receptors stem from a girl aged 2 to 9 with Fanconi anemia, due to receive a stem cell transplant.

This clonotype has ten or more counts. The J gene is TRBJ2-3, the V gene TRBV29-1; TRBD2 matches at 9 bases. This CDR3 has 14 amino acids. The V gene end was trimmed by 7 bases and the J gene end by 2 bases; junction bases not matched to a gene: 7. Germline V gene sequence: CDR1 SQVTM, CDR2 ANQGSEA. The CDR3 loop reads CSEGAGGSTDTQYF. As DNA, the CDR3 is TGCAGCGAAGGGGCGGGAGGGTCCACAGATACGCAGTATTTT.

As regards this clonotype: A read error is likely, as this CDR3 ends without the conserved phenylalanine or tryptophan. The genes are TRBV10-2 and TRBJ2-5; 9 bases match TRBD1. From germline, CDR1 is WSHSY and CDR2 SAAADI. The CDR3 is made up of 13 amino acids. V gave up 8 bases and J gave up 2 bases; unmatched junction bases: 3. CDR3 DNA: TGCGCCAGCGGGACAGGGTTTCAAGAGACCCAGTACTAC. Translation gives CASGTGFQETQYY.

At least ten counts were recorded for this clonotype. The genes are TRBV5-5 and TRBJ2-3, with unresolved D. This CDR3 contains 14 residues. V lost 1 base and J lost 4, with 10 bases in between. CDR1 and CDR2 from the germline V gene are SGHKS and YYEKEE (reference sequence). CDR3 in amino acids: CASSLSAAPDTQYF. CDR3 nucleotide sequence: TGTGCCAGCAGCTTGTCTGCAGCCCCAGATACGCAGTATTTT.

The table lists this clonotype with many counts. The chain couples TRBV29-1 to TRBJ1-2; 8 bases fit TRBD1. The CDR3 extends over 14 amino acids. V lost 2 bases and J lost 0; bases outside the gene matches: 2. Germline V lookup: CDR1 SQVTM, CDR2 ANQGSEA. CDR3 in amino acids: CSVERQGTNYGYTF. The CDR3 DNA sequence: TGCAGCGTTGAAAGACAGGGGACTAACTATGGCTACACCTTC. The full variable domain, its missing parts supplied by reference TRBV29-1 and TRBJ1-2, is SAVISQKPSRDICQRGTSLTIQCQVDSQVTMMFWYRQQPGQSLTLIATANQGSEATYESGFVIDKFPISRPNLTFSTLTVSNMSPEDSSIYLCSVERQGTNYGYTFGSGTRLTVV.